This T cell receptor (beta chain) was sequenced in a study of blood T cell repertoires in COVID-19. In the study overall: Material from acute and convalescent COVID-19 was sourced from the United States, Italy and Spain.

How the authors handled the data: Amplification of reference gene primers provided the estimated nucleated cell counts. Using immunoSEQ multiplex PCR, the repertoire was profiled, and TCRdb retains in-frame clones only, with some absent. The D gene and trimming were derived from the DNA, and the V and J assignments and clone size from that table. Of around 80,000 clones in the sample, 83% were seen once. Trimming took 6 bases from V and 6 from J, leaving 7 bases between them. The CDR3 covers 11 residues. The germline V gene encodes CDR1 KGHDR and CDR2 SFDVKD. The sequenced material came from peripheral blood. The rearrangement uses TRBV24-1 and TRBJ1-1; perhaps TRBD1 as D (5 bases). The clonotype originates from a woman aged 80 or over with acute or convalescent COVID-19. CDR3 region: CATSRGAEAFF. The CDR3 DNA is TGTGCCACCAGTCGGGGGGCTGAAGCTTTCTTT.